The text below deals with one TCR beta chain. Its antigen is undetermined. This CDR3 region has 14 residues. Germline V gene sequence: CDR1 SGHRS, CDR2 YFSETQ. Unmatched junction bases numbered 7, after V lost 5 bases and J lost 5 bases. This record belongs to a study of beta chain features in type 1 diabetes. In the study overall: Sorted cells from all samples, numbering about 99,000,000, were examined.

cDNA synthesis used the whole RNA isolate, giving expressed TCRB sequences. About 3.6 million reads was the average for naive, central memory and regulatory T cell samples. Profiled with immunoSEQ multiplex PCR; TCRdb holds only in-frame clones, not every one. Among around 340,000 clones listed, roughly a fifth were seen once. Study-wide findings and caveats: In every one of the four CD4+ subsets, TCRB CDR3s were moderately but significantly shorter in Type 1 diabetes patients.

The chain uses TRBV5-1 and TRBJ2-5, with 9 bases aligning to TRBD2. This receptor was taken from a woman aged 18 to 35 in good health. Sequences were obtained from naive CD4+ T cells from blood. DNA of the CDR3: TGCGCCAGCAGTCAGATAGCGGGGGCGGAGACCCAGTACTTC. Translating gives CASSQIAGAETQYF.